These 23 T cell receptor beta chains share one sample of origin, sequenced in a study of human T cells and chemical hapten exposure. The time point is: patch test 1, 2 weeks after DPC sensitization. Regarding treatment: therapeutic diphenylcyclopropenone sensitization with weekly scalp DPC. In TCRdb, the RACE reads were re-called with MiXCR into one record per CDR3 protein. The sample lists 370,000 or so distinct CDR3 sequences, approximately 5% occurring once. Source: whole blood, taken in connection with sensitization to the hapten diphenylcyclopropenone (DPC). The source of these receptors is a woman between 50 and 59 years old with alopecia areata. Some clones in this sample may be carry-over from other donors' samples.

This clonotype was counted many times. The chain is built from TRBV28 and TRBJ1-2, with TRBD1 identical over 7 bases. The CDR3 consists of 15 residues. Trimming removed 6 bases from V and 9 bases from J; junction bases left unmatched: 16. Germline V gives CDR1 MDHEN, CDR2 SYDVKM. The CDR3 here is CASSYTGTDIPRYTF. The CDR3 coding sequence is TGTGCCAGCAGCTACACCGGGACAGACATCCCTCGCTACACCTTC.

The genes are TRBV4-1 and TRBJ2-1; 8 bases align to TRBD2. This CDR3 has 15 residues. Germline CDR1 and CDR2: MGHRA and YSYEKL. V dropped 4 bases and J dropped 4; count of bases not matched to a gene: 6. The CDR3 region has the DNA TGCGCCAGCAGCCTTGCTAGCGGGTGGTACAATGAGCAGTTCTTC. It is translated as CASSLASGWYNEQFF.

This clonotype was observed a few times. J is TRBJ2-6 and V is TRBV20-1; D not certain. The CDR3 consists of 17 residues. V was pared by 0 bases and J by 0 bases, with 12 bases between. CDR1 is DFQATT, CDR2 SNEGSKA, per germline (reference sequence). The CDR3, as DNA: TGCAGTGCTAGAGATCACATTCTGGACTCTGGGGCCAACGTCCTGACTTTC. Its protein product is CSARDHILDSGANVLTF.

There are many counts of this clonotype. The chain carries TRBV20-1 and TRBJ2-7; D is possibly TRBD1 (6 bases). Trimming removed 5 bases at V and 2 bases at J, with 16 bases between. Per the germline V gene, CDR1 is DFQATT and CDR2 is SNEGSKA (reference sequence). The CDR3 consists of 14 residues. Here the CDR3 DNA reads TGCAGTGCTCACCCTTTAGGGGGTACCTACGAGCAGTACTTC. Its protein product is CSAHPLGGTYEQYF.

This clonotype has only a few counts. This rearrangement joins TRBV7-8 to TRBJ1-1; D is unclear. CDR3 size: 14 residues. The V and J ends lost 4 bases and 3 bases respectively, with 12 bases between them. Germline assignment: CDR1 SGHVS and CDR2 FQNEAQ. The CDR3 DNA is TGTGCCAGCAGCTCTAAGGACGGTGACACTGAAGCTTTCTTT. As protein: CASSSKDGDTEAFF.

There are a few counts of this clonotype. The genes are TRBV29-1 and TRBJ2-1, with 7 bases lining up with TRBD1. The CDR3 extends over 14 amino acids. The junction had 14 bases not matched to a gene; V was cut back by 7 bases and J by 8 bases. The V gene's germline CDR1 is SQVTM and CDR2 ANQGSEA. CDR3 in amino acids: CSGDTGALFDEQFF. The CDR3, as DNA: TGCAGCGGGGATACAGGGGCCCTTTTCGATGAGCAGTTCTTC.

This clonotype showed up just a few times. The chain is built from TRBV12-3 or TRBV12-4 and TRBJ2-2; possibly TRBD2 for D (6 bases). The CDR3 extends over 15 amino acids. The V gene lost 1 base and the J gene lost 2 bases, with 8 bases spanning the gap. This chain's CDR3 is CASSLGRGNTGELFF. CDR3 coding DNA: TGTGCCAGCAGTTTAGGGCGGGGAAACACCGGGGAGCTGTTTTTT.

The table lists this clonotype with a few counts. CDR3: CSGSSGRSYEQYF. The DNA for the CDR3 is TGCAGTGGAAGTAGCGGGAGGAGTTACGAGCAGTACTTC. The chain employs TRBV20-1 and TRBJ2-7, with 10 bases matching TRBD2. The ends lost 7 bases at V and 4 bases at J; junction bases unmatched: 7. From germline, CDR1 is DFQATT and CDR2 SNEGSKA (reference sequence). CDR3 length: 13 amino acids.

This clonotype was detected a few times. V is TRBV20-1 and J is TRBJ2-3; the D is unclear. The CDR3 length is 12 residues. Germline V gene data show CDR1 as DFQATT and CDR2 as SNEGSKA (reference sequence). Trimming removed 2 bases from V and 3 bases from J, with 6 bases in between. The chain's CDR3 is CSARLVTDTQYF. The CDR3 DNA follows: TGCAGTGCTAGACTAGTTACAGATACGCAGTATTTT.

This clonotype has ten or more counts. The chain joins TRBV27 to TRBJ1-5; D remains ambiguous. Germline V lookup: CDR1 MNHEY, CDR2 SMNVEV (reference sequence). The V end was cut by 3 bases, the J end by 2 bases, with 8 bases between. This CDR3 region has 14 residues. The DNA of the CDR3 is TGTGCCAGCAGTTTTGGTAGGGGCAATCAGCCCCAGCATTTT. It encodes CASSFGRGNQPQHF.

This clonotype was recorded a few times. The chain carries TRBV7-2 and TRBJ2-2; D gene ambiguous. With 4 bases removed from V and 3 bases from J, the gap between germline ends came to 9 bases. The CDR3 covers 14 residues. CDR1 SGHTA and CDR2 FQGNSA come from the germline V gene. The CDR3 protein is CASSSSLDTGELFF. The DNA of the CDR3 is TGTGCCAGCAGCTCGTCTTTGGACACCGGGGAGCTGTTTTTT.

This clonotype was counted at least ten times. The genes are TRBV6-2 or TRBV6-3 and TRBJ2-7; D might be TRBD1 or TRBD2, each matching 5 bases. CDR1 MNHEY and CDR2 SVGEGT come from the germline V gene. The V end was cut by 0 bases, the J end by 2 bases, with 11 bases between. This CDR3 region has 15 residues. The CDR3 region has the DNA TGTGCCAGCAGTTACTCGGACCGGGGCCCCTACGAGCAGTACTTC. This translates into CASSYSDRGPYEQYF.

This clonotype was recorded a few times. The chain uses TRBV4-1 and TRBJ2-1; D gene ambiguous. The CDR3 has 15 residues. Between the trimmed V and J ends, which lost 4 bases and 4 bases, there was a span of 14 bases. CDR1 MGHRA and CDR2 YSYEKL come from the germline V gene. In DNA, the CDR3 is TGCGCCAGCAGCCCCACCGAGGAACATTACAATGAGCAGTTCTTC. Protein sequence: CASSPTEEHYNEQFF.

This clonotype showed up just a few times. CDR3 amino acids: CASRPWGVEDTQYF. CDR3 DNA: TGTGCCAGTAGGCCGTGGGGAGTGGAGGATACGCAGTATTTT. The J gene is TRBJ2-3, the V gene TRBV19, with a possible D match to TRBD2 (5 bases). CDR3 length: 14 amino acids. Germline CDR1 is LNHDA and CDR2 is SQIVND (reference sequence). V was pared by 6 bases and J by 6 bases, with 16 bases between.

This clonotype has a handful of counts. V and J are TRBV2 and TRBJ2-1, with D unclear. The CDR3 totals 15 residues. The germline V gene has CDR1 SNHLY and CDR2 FYNNEI. V dropped 1 base and J dropped 0 bases, with 7 bases sitting between them. The CDR3 coding sequence is TGTGCCAGCAGTGAAGAGGGCCTCTCCTACAATGAGCAGTTCTTC. Residues: CASSEEGLSYNEQFF.

This clonotype was seen many times. V usage is TRBV11-2 and J usage is TRBJ2-1; no firm D call. This CDR3 has 12 amino acids. Trimming took off 5 bases at V and 6 bases at J, with 8 bases between the two ends. CDR1 and CDR2 (germline): SGHAT, FQNNGV. CDR3 sequence reads: CASSGDPNEQFF. The CDR3 nucleotides read TGTGCCAGCAGCGGGGATCCCAATGAGCAGTTCTTC.

In its sample, this clonotype was seen many times. This rearrangement joins TRBV7-9 to TRBJ1-5, with D tentatively TRBD1 (5 bases). The CDR3 is made up of 16 amino acids. Trimming pared 6 bases from V and 3 bases from J, leaving 18 bases between. Germline assignment: CDR1 SEHNR and CDR2 FQNEAQ (reference sequence). In DNA form, the CDR3 reads TGTGCCAGCAGTCCCCTTGTCGGGGGTGTCAATCAGCCCCAGCATTTT. It encodes CASSPLVGGVNQPQHF.

This clonotype has just a few counts. The chain's CDR3 is CASSEPGQGANEQFF. The CDR3 nucleotides read TGTGCCAGCAGTGAGCCGGGACAGGGGGCCAATGAGCAGTTCTTC. The chain has TRBV6-1 and TRBJ2-1, with TRBD1 identical over 12 bases. V lost 3 bases, J lost 6 bases, and 3 bases stayed unmatched. Germline assignment: CDR1 MNHNS and CDR2 SASEGT. This CDR3 has 15 residues.

This clonotype came up many times. J is TRBJ2-3 and V is TRBV7-9, with a weak D call TRBD2 (7 bases). CDR3 length: 16 residues. The germline V gene has CDR1 SEHNR and CDR2 FQNEAQ (reference sequence). V was pared by 5 bases and J by 0 bases, with 15 bases between. CDR3 region: CASSPSGTRSTDTQYF. The CDR3 DNA is TGTGCCAGCAGCCCAAGCGGGACACGCAGCACAGATACGCAGTATTTT.

This clonotype was counted at least ten times. The gene calls are TRBV7-9 and TRBJ1-4; 11 bases agree with TRBD1. With V trimmed by 2 bases and J by 3 bases, 14 bases remained unmatched. Looked up from germline, CDR1 is SEHNR and CDR2 is FQNEAQ (reference sequence). CDR3 length: 20 residues. The CDR3 loop is CASSLYLRTGGFAANEKLFF. The CDR3 region has the DNA TGTGCCAGCAGCTTATATCTGCGGACAGGGGGCTTTGCGGCTAATGAAAAACTGTTTTTT.

This clonotype was recorded at least ten times. The chain combines TRBV3-1 with TRBJ1-5; D gene unclear. Trimming cost V 0 bases and J 7 bases, with 10 bases left between them. The CDR3 extends over 14 amino acids. Per the germline V gene, CDR1 is LGHDT and CDR2 is YNNKEL (reference sequence). The CDR3, as DNA: TGTGCCAGCAGCCAAGATCGATGGGGACAGCCCCAGCATTTT. This gives the protein CASSQDRWGQPQHF.

This clonotype was observed many times. The gene calls are TRBV6-6 and TRBJ2-1; D gene unclear. The V gene's germline CDR1 is MNHNY and CDR2 SVGAGI (reference sequence). Trimming shortened V by 3 bases and J by 8 bases, and 8 bases separated the two germline ends. CDR3 length: 12 residues. The CDR3 sequence is CASSYNRDEQFF. Written as DNA, the CDR3 is TGTGCCAGCAGTTATAATCGGGATGAGCAGTTCTTC.

A note on this clonotype: A much bigger clone sits one base away, suggesting this may be a read error. The CDR3 does not end in the conserved phenylalanine or tryptophan, so this is likely a read error. The rearrangement joins TRBV10-3 to TRBJ1-1; D ambiguous. In germline, CDR1 is ENHRY, CDR2 SYGVKD. The CDR3 runs to 12 residues. V was cut by 4 bases and J by 3 bases, with 6 bases left in between. The CDR3 bases are TGTGCCATCAGTGTCGGAGACACTGAAGCTTTCTAT. Residues: CAISVGDTEAFY.